These 8 T cell receptor beta chains were sequenced from one sample in a study of cytomegalovirus exposure and HLA in healthy donors. The PCR had 60 Vbeta and 13 Jbeta primers. Profiling relied on immunoSEQ multiplex PCR, and the TCRdb table lists in-frame clones only, not all of them. The sample shows 90,000 or so clones, approximately 75% of them seen only once. What was sequenced was PBMCs. These receptors were collected from a man aged 60 to 69 in good health and CMV-seronegative.

This clone was observed a few times. The V and J genes are TRBV6-1 and TRBJ1-5; 8 bases fit TRBD1. V lost 4 bases and J lost 5; bases outside the gene matches: 7. The CDR3 spans 15 residues. Germline V gene data show CDR1 as MNHNS and CDR2 as SASEGT. In nucleotides, the CDR3 is TGTGCCAGCAGTGCCGACAGGGGCCGCGATCAGCCCCAGCATTTT. Translating gives CASSADRGRDQPQHF.

V usage is TRBV13 and J usage is TRBJ2-1, with TRBD2 matching over 11 bases. The ends lost 2 bases at V and 8 bases at J; junction bases unmatched: 17. Per germline, CDR1 PRHDT and CDR2 FYEKMQ (reference sequence). This CDR3 region has 19 residues. CDR3 region: CASSLSGSSGGTDGYEQFF. The CDR3 region has the DNA TGTGCCAGCAGCTTAAGTGGTTCTAGCGGGGGGACCGATGGTTATGAGCAGTTCTTC.

The rearrangement uses TRBV7-3 and TRBJ2-1, with D perhaps TRBD2 (6 bases). The CDR3 length is 15 residues. Germline loops: CDR1 SGHTA, CDR2 FQGTGA. Trimming removed 5 bases from V and 0 bases from J, with 11 bases in between. The CDR3 here is CASSRGDPSYNEQFF. In DNA, the CDR3 is TGTGCCAGCAGCCGCGGGGACCCCTCCTACAATGAGCAGTTCTTC.

This clone was seen more than once but under ten times. This chain links TRBV12-5 with TRBJ1-1, with D unclear. The V end lost 1 base, the J end lost 2 bases, and 5 bases lay between the germline ends. Germline lookup yields CDR1 LGHNT and CDR2 FRNRAP. The length of the CDR3 is 13 residues. The CDR3 reads CASGLEANTEAFF. The DNA for the CDR3 is TGTGCTAGTGGTTTGGAAGCTAACACTGAAGCTTTCTTT. The entire variable domain, with the rest obtained from reference TRBV12-5 and TRBJ1-1, is as follows: DARVTQTPRHKVTEMGQEVTMRCQPILGHNTVFWYRQTMMQGLELLAYFRNRAPLDDSGMPKDRFSAEMPDATLATLKIQPSEPRDSAVYFCASGLEANTEAFFGQGTRLTVV.

As for this clone: Its ends do not fully match the called genes, so a read error is possible. The V call is TRBV14, the J call TRBJ2-5; TRBD1 might be the D (6 bases). The CDR3 spans 14 residues. Germline-derived CDR1 and CDR2 are SGHDN and FVKESK. CDR3 amino acids: CASSQAGQNRVGNF. The CDR3, as DNA: TGTGCCAGCAGCCAAGCAGGGCAGAACAGGGTCGGAAACTTC. Drawing the rest from reference TRBV14 and TRBJ2-5, the complete variable domain is EAGVTQFPSHSVIEKGQTVTLRCDPISGHDNLYWYRRVMGKEIKFLLHFVKESKQDESGMPNNRFLAERTGGTYSTLKVQPAELEDSGVYFCASSQAGQNRVGNFGPGTRLLVL.

This clone was picked up a small number of times. The V gene is TRBV10-1, the J gene TRBJ2-3; tentative D call: TRBD2 (7 bases). Trimming cost V 2 bases and J 1 base, with 19 bases left between them. In germline, CDR1 is WNHNN, CDR2 SYGVQD (reference sequence). The CDR3 is 18 residues long. CDR3 amino acids: CASSEGRGGGAGTDTQYF. The CDR3 coding sequence is TGCGCCAGCAGTGAGGGGAGGGGAGGGGGGGCCGGCACAGATACGCAGTATTTT.

The chain has TRBV7-2 and TRBJ1-5, with 9 bases that match TRBD1. Germline V gene data show CDR1 as SGHTA and CDR2 as FQGNSA. This CDR3 comprises 15 residues. V trimming: 1 base; J trimming: 6 bases; junction bases outside the gene matches: 4. In DNA, the CDR3 is TGTGCCAGCAGCTTAGTTACAGGGGGCGGTCAGCCCCAGCATTTT. Protein product: CASSLVTGGGQPQHF.

The gene calls are TRBV2 and TRBJ2-5; the D gene is possibly TRBD2 (7 bases). V was cut by 7 bases and J by 0 bases, with 15 bases left in between. From germline, CDR1 is SNHLY and CDR2 FYNNEI. The CDR3 totals 15 residues. The CDR3 protein is CASMGGAGDQETQYF. In nucleotides, the CDR3 is TGTGCCAGCATGGGGGGGGCCGGGGACCAAGAGACCCAGTACTTC. The full variable domain, rest sourced from reference TRBV2 and TRBJ2-5, is EPEVTQTPSHQVTQMGQEVILRCVPISNHLYFYWYRQILGQKVEFLVSFYNNEISEKSEIFDDQFSVERPDGSNFTLKIRSTKLEDSAMYFCASMGGAGDQETQYFGPGTRLLVL.